These 9 T cell receptor beta chains were all obtained from the same sample, sequenced in a study of T cell responses to AZD1222 COVID-19 vaccine. The protocol was immunoSEQ multiplex PCR, while the TCRdb copy is restricted to in-frame clones and leaves out a portion. The sample lists 150,000 to 160,000 clones; roughly nine tenths were seen once. Material: peripheral blood, obtained after recovery from COVID-19. The receptor source for this set is an adult who had recovered from COVID-19.

The chain combines TRBV7-2 with TRBJ2-2; 9 nucleotides line up with TRBD1. CDR3 length equals 15 residues. The germline gives CDR1 SGHTA, CDR2 FQGNSA. The V segment lost 5 bases and the J segment 5 bases; nucleotides outside the gene matches: 6. DNA of the CDR3: TGTGCCAGCAGCATACAGGGGGCGCGAACCGGGGAGCTGTTTTTT. Translation: CASSIQGARTGELFF. The variable domain in full, completed from reference TRBV7-2 and TRBJ2-2, reads GAGVSQSPSNKVTEKGKDVELRCDPISGHTALYWYRQSLGQGLEFLIYFQGNSAPDKSGLPSDRFSAERTGGSVSTLTIQRTQQEDSAVYLCASSIQGARTGELFFGEGSRLTVL.

The genes are TRBV7-3 and TRBJ1-1; 8 bases agree with TRBD1. V lost 5 bases and J lost 4; bases outside the gene matches: 9. Germline CDR1 is SGHTA and CDR2 is FQGTGA. The length of the CDR3 is 15 residues. This CDR3 is CASSPQGADLTEAFF. The CDR3 region has the DNA TGTGCCAGCAGCCCGCAGGGGGCGGACCTCACTGAAGCTTTCTTT. Variable domain in full (rest from reference TRBV7-3 and TRBJ1-1): GAGVSQTPSNKVTEKGKYVELRCDPISGHTALYWYRQSLGQGPEFLIYFQGTGAADDSGLPNDRFFAVRPEGSVSTLKIQRTERGDSAVYLCASSPQGADLTEAFFGQGTRLTVV.

V is TRBV6-2 or TRBV6-3 and J is TRBJ1-2; D gene uncertain. The V gene's germline CDR1 is MNHEY and CDR2 SVGEGT. V was pared by 2 bases and J by 6 bases, with 13 bases between. The CDR3 extends over 14 amino acids. The CDR3 loop is CASSYPRQEHGYTF. The CDR3 DNA sequence: TGTGCCAGCAGTTACCCCCGACAAGAACATGGCTACACCTTC.

This sequence joins TRBV5-8 and TRBJ1-4; TRBD1 agrees at 11 bases. The CDR3 length is 19 residues. With V trimmed by 0 bases and J by 0 bases, 7 bases remained unmatched. Germline V CDR1 and CDR2: SGHTS, YDEGEE. Here the CDR3 DNA reads TGTGCCAGCAGCTTGGTCCCCCCGGGACAGGGGGCAACTAATGAAAAACTGTTTTTT. Translated, it gives CASSLVPPGQGATNEKLFF.

A remark on this clone: One end of the junction varies from germline; a read error may be responsible. V is TRBV9 and J is TRBJ2-2; tentatively, D is TRBD2 (6 bases). Germline V gene data show CDR1 as SGDLS and CDR2 as YYNGEE. The CDR3 contains 19 residues. The CDR3 nucleotides are TGTGCCAGCAGCGTAGCTAAGGAGTACCGGGGACTCGAACACCGGGGAGCTGTTTTT. Translating gives CASSVAKEYRGLEHRGAVF.

This clone has only one observation. Other DNA sequences in the same sample also yield this CDR3. The V call is TRBV2, the J call TRBJ1-5, with unresolved D. The V end was cut by 0 bases, the J end by 6 bases, with 12 bases between. The CDR3 has 15 amino acids. Germline CDR1 SNHLY, CDR2 FYNNEI. This CDR3 reads CASSEARGKGQPQHF. DNA for the CDR3: TGTGCCAGCAGTGAAGCGCGAGGGAAAGGTCAGCCCCAGCATTTT.

The rearrangement joins TRBV28 to TRBJ1-4, with D uncertain. V shed 2 bases and J shed 0 bases, with 10 bases lying between them. The CDR3 runs 16 residues. Germline V gene lookup returns CDR1 MDHEN and CDR2 SYDVKM. Written as DNA, the CDR3 is TGTGCCAGCAGTTTACTACACCAAACAACTAATGAAAAACTGTTTTTT. Protein sequence: CASSLLHQTTNEKLFF.

V usage is TRBV9 and J usage is TRBJ1-5; 11 nucleotides line up with TRBD1. CDR1 and CDR2 from the germline V gene are SGDLS and YYNGEE. Unmatched junction bases numbered 8, after V lost 4 bases and J lost 2 bases. This CDR3 is built from 17 residues. CDR3 nucleotide sequence: TGTGCCAGCAGCACAGGACAGGGGGCGGAAGGCAATCAGCCCCAGCATTTT. This sequence encodes CASSTGQGAEGNQPQHF.

The sample holds a few counts of this clone. V and J are TRBV6-4 and TRBJ1-1; TRBD1 matches 7 bases. CDR1 is MRHNA and CDR2 is SNTAGT in the germline V gene. This CDR3 comprises 13 residues. The trim removed 5 bases at V and 1 base at J, leaving 1 base unmatched. This CDR3 is CASSRQGNTEAFF. The CDR3 DNA reads as TGTGCCAGCAGTCGACAGGGGAACACTGAAGCTTTCTTT.